This T cell receptor (beta chain) was sequenced in a study of control samples from healthy donors and cancer patients. Germline trimming cut 5 bases from V and 4 bases from J; bases unmatched to any gene: 11. CDR1 is MNHEY and CDR2 is SMNVEV in the germline V gene (reference sequence). There are 16 residues in the CDR3. The table came from immunoSEQ multiplex PCR; TCRdb's copy has only in-frame clones and leaves some out. The sample consists of 85,000 to 100,000 clones, approximately 93% of them appearing once. This chain uses TRBV27 with TRBJ2-7, with 10 bases matching TRBD2. Sequencing was carried out using blood. This clonotype was sampled from a man aged 18 to 30 in good health. This CDR3 is CASSLGVAGGSYEQYF. The CDR3 region has the DNA TGTGCCAGCAGTCTGGGGGTAGCGGGAGGATCGTACGAGCAGTACTTC.